This TCR beta chain was obtained from a study of Ad26.COV2.S vaccination and SARS-CoV-2 variants (dated by TCRdb to about 2021). Background for the entire study: Donors in the vaccine arm were drawn from COV1001, a phase I-IIa trial of Ad26.COV2.S in healthy adults that was multicentre, randomized, double-blind and placebo-controlled. Investigators remained blinded to trial group allocation during experiments and outcome assessment. The specificity and breadth of SARS-CoV-2-reactive T cell receptors after Ad26.COV2.S vaccination were assessed by TCRbeta repertoire sequencing. Trial participants were randomized into five groups of five, in which low-dose or high-dose Ad26.COV2.S was given once or twice, or placebo was given on both occasions. A total of approximately 30 samples were included in the TCR-sequenced set, comprising roughly 19 Ad26.COV2.S vaccine recipients, 5 placebo recipients and 8 SARS-CoV-2 convalescent individuals. Ad26.COV2.S was administered intramuscularly at 5 x 10^10 or 1 x 10^11 viral particles, either as a single shot or as two shots given 56 days apart.

The sample's treatment or condition label, in plain terms: some 20 received Ad26.COV2.S at low or high dose, single or two shots; about 5 received placebo; per-sample allocation not given. Repertoires of vaccine and placebo recipients were sequenced from samples collected on day 63 after the first injection. In Cohort 1b, about two dozen adults aged 18-55 years were enrolled at a single site in Boston, USA, between 29 July and 7 August 2020. Ad26.COV2.S was a replication-incompetent adenovirus type 26 vector that expressed a prefusion-stabilized SARS-CoV-2 spike protein derived from the original Wuhan strain. The immunoSEQ Assay was used to sequence TCRbeta CDR3 regions. After extraction, genomic DNA underwent amplification by bias-controlled multiplex PCR, followed by high-throughput sequencing. The authors' analysis ran thus. To quantify the absolute abundance of every unique TCRbeta CDR3 region, sequences were collapsed and filtered. Usable DNA was measured by amplifying reference genes present in all nucleated cells, and TCRbeta template counts were normalized to that usable DNA to estimate T cell fraction. Repertoire TCRs were annotated as SARS-CoV-2-specific when V gene, CDR3 amino acid sequence and J gene were exactly matched to a known reactive TCR set. MIRA supplied the reference SARS-CoV-2 TCR set, which was filtered for enrichment in COVID-19-positive ImmuneCODE repertoires so that public or cross-reactive TCRs were removed. Using the MIRA antigens, annotated TCRs were further analysed by specific ORF or by position within an ORF. Breadth was defined as the number of annotated unique rearrangements divided by the total number of unique productive rearrangements, and depth was defined as the summed frequency of the annotated unique rearrangements. Two-sided Wilcoxon rank-sum tests were applied when comparing TCR breadth between groups. Held by TCRdb, this immuneACCESS table contains in-frame sequences only and omits some clones. Under half of the omission traces to an unresolved V gene where checked; the cause of the rest is unknown. V, J and clone size are those of that table, while D and trimming were read from the DNA. The sample table shows roughly 400,000 clones, and about 89% are seen once. Over 1.5% of the sample is held by the ten biggest clonotypes.

In regard to this clone: Its antigen remains undetermined. No base quality information exists; no much larger clone differs at one position.

General conclusions and limits of the study: After vaccination, substantial breadth of spike-specific CD8+ and CD4+ T cell responses was reported. Comparing responses between vaccine doses or regimens was not something the study was powered to do. The authors noted that total T cell responses may have been underestimated by the TCR breadth and depth analyses. Vaccine and placebo recipients had comparable non-spike TCR breadth, which fits with the vaccine containing only spike. Compared with placebo recipients, Ad26.COV2.S recipients showed higher spike-specific TCR breadth (P = 0.0014).

From cysteine to phenylalanine, the CDR3 is 13 amino acids long. Only the CDR3 DNA stays, 39 bases, in frame from base 1. V gives up 4 bases and J gives up 3 bases, and the segment between their germline ends measures 10 bases. The CDR1 and CDR2 encoded by the germline V gene (reference sequence) are LNHDA and SQIVND. The sample in question was peripheral blood, obtained in a trial of Ad26.COV2.S vaccine versus placebo. The sequence came from a person aged 18-60 years who received the Ad26.COV2.S COVID-19 vaccine or a placebo. Recombination connected TRBV19 to TRBJ2-7; perhaps TRBD1 is the D gene, with 6 bases matching. The sequence in DNA is TGTGCCAGTAGTAAAACAGGGAACTACGAGCAGTACTTC. Translated, it gives CASSKTGNYEQYF.